The 15 T cell receptor beta chains given below trace back to one sample, sequenced in a study of CD8 T cells in Susac syndrome. With random hexamers, 0.5 to 1 ug RNA was reverse transcribed. TCRdb re-called the immunoSEQ multiplex PCR reads through MiXCR, storing one row per CDR3 protein. In the table there are approximately 160,000 distinct CDR3 sequences, 85% to 95% of which are singletons. Sequencing used CD4+ T cells from PBMCs. All receptors come from a human donor in good health.

The chain is built from TRBV7-8 and TRBJ2-1; TRBD2 matches at 9 bases. The CDR3 runs 15 residues. V shed 1 base, J shed 6 bases, and the junction held 4 bases outside the gene matches. In germline, CDR1 is SGHVS, CDR2 FQNEAQ. CDR3 bases: TGTGCCAGCAGCTTAGGGCGGGGGGGTATCAATGAGCAGTTCTTC. This gives the protein CASSLGRGGINEQFF.

This clonotype was seen a single time. The chain links TRBV6-1 to TRBJ2-2; TRBD2 matches 7 bases. The CDR3 has 14 residues. J was trimmed by 7 bases and V by 2 bases; bases with no gene match: 4. CDR1 is MNHNS and CDR2 is SASEGT in the germline V gene. CDR3 nucleotides: TGTGCCAGCAGTGAAAGAGGGGACTACGGGGAGCTGTTTTTT. Protein: CASSERGDYGELFF.

The rearrangement links TRBV7-9 to TRBJ1-6; D is uncertain. The CDR3 loop spans 12 amino acids. The V end was cut by 0 bases, the J end by 12 bases, with 6 bases between. Germline V gene sequence: CDR1 SEHNR, CDR2 FQNEAQ (reference sequence). The CDR3 loop reads CASSLAPGPLHF. In DNA form, the CDR3 reads TGTGCCAGCAGCTTAGCGCCAGGACCCCTCCACTTT.

This chain joins TRBV5-1 and TRBJ2-2, with 8 bases that match TRBD2. V lost 4 bases, J lost 4 bases, and 3 bases stayed unmatched. The CDR3 consists of 14 residues. Germline V CDR1 and CDR2: SGHRS, YFSETQ. CDR3 sequence: CASSGGGTTGELFF. The CDR3 bases are TGCGCCAGCAGCGGCGGGGGGACCACCGGGGAGCTGTTTTTT. The full variable domain, with the rest looked up from reference TRBV5-1 and TRBJ2-2, is KAGVTQTPRYLIKTRGQQVTLSCSPISGHRSVSWYQQTPGQGLQFLFEYFSETQRNKGNFPGRFSGRQFSNSRSEMNVSTLELGDSALYLCASSGGGTTGELFFGEGSRLTVL.

The CDR3 nucleotides read TGTGCCAGCAGGGATTATCAAGAGACCCAGTACTTC. This gives the protein CASRDYQETQYF. This chain connects TRBV2 to TRBJ2-5; no definite D call. Trimming pared 6 bases from V and 2 bases from J, leaving 7 bases between. Germline V gene lookup returns CDR1 SNHLY and CDR2 FYNNEI. The CDR3 runs 12 residues.

The chain has TRBV6-2 or TRBV6-3 and TRBJ1-5; 8 bases align to TRBD1. The CDR3 length is 16 residues. Germline CDR1 and CDR2: MNHEY and SVGEGT. Trimming at V came to 10 bases and at J to 1 base, leaving 12 bases not matched to a gene. In nucleotides, the CDR3 is TGTGCCACCTCCGGGACAGGCGGTAGCAGCAATCAGCCCCAGCATTTT. This sequence encodes CATSGTGGSSNQPQHF.

V gene TRBV5-1 combines with J gene TRBJ2-3; 8 positions match TRBD1. The CDR3 totals 16 residues. Trimming took 0 bases from V and 3 from J; bases not matched to a gene: 6. CDR1 SGHRS and CDR2 YFSETQ come from the germline V gene. This chain's CDR3 is CASSLGWTGRTDTQYF. In nucleotides, the CDR3 is TGCGCCAGCAGCTTGGGATGGACAGGGCGTACAGATACGCAGTATTTT.

This clonotype was counted once. The J gene is TRBJ2-7, the V gene TRBV18; tentatively, D is TRBD1 (5 bases). The CDR3 covers 14 residues. Deletions cut 6 bases from V and 1 base from J, with 13 bases between. Germline V gene data show CDR1 as KGHSH and CDR2 as LQKENI. CDR3 in DNA: TGTGCCAGCTCGATACATCAGGGTTCCTACGAGCAGTACTTC. It specifies CASSIHQGSYEQYF.

The chain is built from TRBV12-3 or TRBV12-4 and TRBJ1-1; no definite D call. The CDR3 is made up of 14 amino acids. V lost 7 bases and J 3 bases, leaving 15 bases between the germline ends. The DNA of the CDR3 is TGTGCCAGCACCCCATCGGGATGGGACACTGAAGCTTTCTTT. This translates into CASTPSGWDTEAFF.

The rearrangement links TRBV25-1 to TRBJ1-3, with unresolved D. Germline V gene sequence: CDR1 MGHDK, CDR2 SYGVNS. Trimming pared 3 bases from V and 0 bases from J, leaving 9 bases between. The CDR3 extends over 15 amino acids. The CDR3 DNA reads TGTGCCAGCAGTGATAGACCGAGCTCTGGAAACACCATATATTTT. This sequence encodes CASSDRPSSGNTIYF.

The V gene is TRBV25-1, the J gene TRBJ2-3; tentatively, D is TRBD1 (5 bases). CDR1 is MGHDK and CDR2 is SYGVNS in the germline V gene. The CDR3 totals 16 residues. Trimming stripped 2 bases from V and 4 bases from J, with 16 bases between. CDR3 sequence reads: CASSEVERGGADTQYF. The CDR3 DNA reads as TGTGCCAGCAGTGAAGTGGAAAGGGGTGGGGCAGATACGCAGTATTTT.

The V call is TRBV19, the J call TRBJ2-3; 7 bases fit TRBD2. The junction had 3 bases not matched to a gene; V was cut back by 7 bases and J by 2 bases. The CDR3 extends over 13 amino acids. CDR1 and CDR2 from the germline V gene are LNHDA and SQIVND (reference sequence). The CDR3 loop is CASTRGNTDTQYF. As DNA, the CDR3 is TGTGCCAGTACGCGGGGGAACACAGATACGCAGTATTTT. Drawing the rest from reference TRBV19 and TRBJ2-3, the complete variable domain is DGGITQSPKYLFRKEGQNVTLSCEQNLNHDAMYWYRQDPGQGLRLIYYSQIVNDFQKGDIAEGYSVSREKKESFPLTVTSAQKNPTAFYLCASTRGNTDTQYFGPGTRLTVL.

CDR3 sequence reads: CASSPRTFSGNTIYF. CDR3 sequence (DNA): TGTGCCAGCTCACCACGGACCTTCTCTGGAAACACCATATATTTT. The J gene is TRBJ1-3, the V gene TRBV18; D gene uncertain. Germline CDR1 is KGHSH and CDR2 is LQKENI. The CDR3 is 15 amino acids. The V and J ends lost 1 base and 0 bases respectively, with 7 bases between them. Looking up the rest from reference TRBV18 and TRBJ1-3 gives the full variable domain: NAGVMQNPRHLVRRRGQEARLRCSPMKGHSHVYWYRQLPEEGLKFMVYLQKENIIDESGMPKERFSAEFPKEGPSILRIQQVVRGDSAAYFCASSPRTFSGNTIYFGEGSWLTVV.

The chain links TRBV6-2 or TRBV6-3 to TRBJ1-1; 8 nucleotides agree with TRBD1. J lost 0 bases, V lost 2 bases, and 5 bases had no gene match. The CDR3 is made up of 16 amino acids. Germline assignment: CDR1 MNHEY and CDR2 SVGEGT. CDR3 region: CASSYVVQGVNTEAFF. The CDR3 nucleotides read TGTGCCAGCAGTTACGTTGTACAGGGGGTGAACACTGAAGCTTTCTTT.

This clonotype was counted between two and nine times. CDR3 loop: CAWSPGIYEQYF. Written as DNA, the CDR3 is TGTGCCTGGAGTCCGGGGATATACGAGCAGTACTTC. The genes are TRBV30 and TRBJ2-7, with D perhaps TRBD2 (5 bases). V was cut by 2 bases and J by 4 bases, with 9 bases left in between. Germline loops: CDR1 GTSNPN, CDR2 SVGIG (reference sequence). The CDR3 runs to 12 residues.